The rows below give T cell receptor beta chains drawn from one sample of a study of blood T cells in healthy people across ages. TCRdb analysed the 5' RACE reads with MiXCR anew, one entry per CDR3 protein. Of about 380,000 distinct CDR3 sequences listed, approximately 47% are singletons. The sequencing input was blood. These receptors were collected from a man between 60 and 75 years old in good health. Each CDR3 is given with its conserved first and last residue. A D gene is named only where the DNA matches it firmly. The size field is filled for only some rows; it gives once, few, many or a size class.

CDR3 DNA: TGTGCCAGCAGAGCCAATTCAGATACGCAGTATTTT
CDR3 protein: CASRANSDTQYF
clone size: .
D gene: .
J gene: TRBJ2-3
V gene: TRBV12-3/TRBV12-4

CDR3 DNA: TGTGCCACCGCGCCTGACGGGGGGTTCTACGAGCAGTACTTC
CDR3 protein: CATAPDGGFYEQYF
clone size: .
D gene: TRBD2
J gene: TRBJ2-7
V gene: TRBV10-3

CDR3 DNA: TGTGCCAGCAGCCAAGTCCTAGCGGGGGCAACCTACGAGCAGTACTTC
CDR3 protein: CASSQVLAGATYEQYF
clone size: .
D gene: TRBD2
J gene: TRBJ2-7
V gene: TRBV4-2

CDR3 DNA: TGCAGTGCTCAGACCCCGGGTAACTACGAGCAGTACTTC
CDR3 protein: CSAQTPGNYEQYF
clone size: .
D gene: .
J gene: TRBJ2-7
V gene: TRBV20-1

CDR3 DNA: TGTGCCAGCAGCCTGGCAAGCCTCTCCTATAATTCACCCCTCCACTTT
CDR3 protein: CASSLASLSYNSPLHF
clone size: .
D gene: .
J gene: TRBJ1-6
V gene: TRBV12-3/TRBV12-4

CDR3 DNA: TGCGCCAGCAGCCAAGATCCTCCGGGTAGCGGAGCCTACAATGAGCAGTTCTTC
CDR3 protein: CASSQDPPGSGAYNEQFF
clone size: .
D gene: .
J gene: TRBJ2-1
V gene: TRBV4-1

CDR3 DNA: TGCAGCGCTACGGGGGGGGAGGACATTCAGTACTTC
CDR3 protein: CSATGGEDIQYF
clone size: .
D gene: TRBD2
J gene: TRBJ2-4
V gene: TRBV29-1

CDR3 DNA: TGTGCCAGCAGTCCCTGGGGGGACTCCTACAATGAGCAGTTCTTC
CDR3 protein: CASSPWGDSYNEQFF
clone size: .
D gene: .
J gene: TRBJ2-1
V gene: TRBV28

CDR3 DNA: TGCAGTGCTAGGCGCCTGCAAGAGACCCAGTACTTC
CDR3 protein: CSARRLQETQYF
clone size: .
D gene: .
J gene: TRBJ2-5
V gene: TRBV20-1

CDR3 DNA: TGTGCCAGCAGGCCTTCCGGGGGCACCGGGGAGCTGTTTTTT
CDR3 protein: CASRPSGGTGELFF
clone size: .
D gene: .
J gene: TRBJ2-2
V gene: TRBV12-3/TRBV12-4

CDR3 DNA: TGTGCCAGTAGTCGGGACAGGAGCTCCTACAATGAGCAGTACTTC
CDR3 protein: CASSRDRSSYNEQYF
clone size: .
D gene: TRBD1
J gene: TRBJ2-5
V gene: TRBV19

CDR3 DNA: TGTGCCAGCAGTCCCAATAAGCTAACAGGAGGGCGAGAGACCCAGTACTTC
CDR3 protein: CASSPNKLTGGRETQYF
clone size: .
D gene: .
J gene: TRBJ2-5
V gene: TRBV6-1

CDR3 DNA: TGTGCCAGCAGCCCTACAGGGGGATACTACGAGCAGTACTTC
CDR3 protein: CASSPTGGYYEQYF
clone size: many
D gene: TRBD1
J gene: TRBJ2-7
V gene: TRBV12-3/TRBV12-4

CDR3 DNA: TGTGCCAGCGGTTTTATTACGATCTACGAGCAGTACTTC
CDR3 protein: CASGFITIYEQYF
clone size: .
D gene: .
J gene: TRBJ2-7
V gene: TRBV6-1

CDR3 DNA: TGCAGTGAGCGAACAGGGGCTGCGCAGTATTTT
CDR3 protein: CSERTGAAQYF
clone size: once
D gene: TRBD1
J gene: TRBJ2-3
V gene: TRBV20-1

CDR3 DNA: TGTGCCACCAGCAGAGATCTGGGGGGCGGAGTGGACAATGAGCAGTACTTC
CDR3 protein: CATSRDLGGGVDNEQYF
clone size: few
D gene: .
J gene: TRBJ2-5
V gene: TRBV15

CDR3 DNA: TGTGCCAGCAGTCCGAGCGGGACAGGGTTCGACGAGCAGTACTTC
CDR3 protein: CASSPSGTGFDEQYF
clone size: .
D gene: TRBD1
J gene: TRBJ2-7
V gene: TRBV28

CDR3 DNA: TGCAGTGCTACCACTTTTCAGGCAGATACGCAGTATTTT
CDR3 protein: CSATTFQADTQYF
clone size: .
D gene: .
J gene: TRBJ2-3
V gene: TRBV20-1

CDR3 DNA: TGCAGTGCCCGGAGGTCTAGCGGGGTGGATACGCAGTATTTT
CDR3 protein: CSARRSSGVDTQYF
clone size: few
D gene: TRBD2
J gene: TRBJ2-3
V gene: TRBV20-1

CDR3 DNA: TGTGCCAGCAGCCACCCCACGTGGCGGGAGACCCAGTACTTC
CDR3 protein: CASSHPTWRETQYF
clone size: .
D gene: .
J gene: TRBJ2-5
V gene: TRBV7-2

CDR3 DNA: TGTGCCAGCTCTCCGGAGCATAGGACGCCTGAAGCTTTCTTT
CDR3 protein: CASSPEHRTPEAFF
clone size: .
D gene: .
J gene: TRBJ1-1
V gene: TRBV18

CDR3 DNA: TGCAGTGCCCCGCCGTCCCCCCCTGGGGCCAACGTCCTGACTTTC
CDR3 protein: CSAPPSPPGANVLTF
clone size: .
D gene: .
J gene: TRBJ2-6
V gene: TRBV20-1

CDR3 DNA: TGTGCCAGCAGCTCGGAAGGGAATAGTATAGATACGCAGTATTTT
CDR3 protein: CASSSEGNSIDTQYF
clone size: few
D gene: .
J gene: TRBJ2-3
V gene: TRBV7-8

CDR3 DNA: TGCGCCAGCAGCCAAGACTACCGCGAGACCCAGTACTTC
CDR3 protein: CASSQDYRETQYF
clone size: .
D gene: .
J gene: TRBJ2-5
V gene: TRBV4-3

CDR3 DNA: TGTGCCGGGAGTCCCCGGCAGGGTACGCAGTATTTT
CDR3 protein: CAGSPRQGTQYF
clone size: .
D gene: .
J gene: TRBJ2-3
V gene: TRBV30

CDR3 DNA: TGCGCCAGCAGCTTGGTATCCTTAACTTTAGCCAAAAACATTCAGTACTTC
CDR3 protein: CASSLVSLTLAKNIQYF
clone size: .
D gene: .
J gene: TRBJ2-4
V gene: TRBV5-1

CDR3 DNA: TGTGCCAGCAGCTTAAGTAGGGACCAAGAGACCCAGTACTTC
CDR3 protein: CASSLSRDQETQYF
clone size: .
D gene: .
J gene: TRBJ2-5
V gene: TRBV7-9

CDR3 DNA: TGTGCCAGCAGCCCCCAGCGGGGGGCCGGAGATACGCAGTATTTT
CDR3 protein: CASSPQRGAGDTQYF
clone size: few
D gene: TRBD2
J gene: TRBJ2-3
V gene: TRBV3-1

CDR3 DNA: TGCAGCGTTGGCGCCCGGACAGGGGGCAGCGAGACCCAGTACTTC
CDR3 protein: CSVGARTGGSETQYF
clone size: few
D gene: TRBD1
J gene: TRBJ2-5
V gene: TRBV29-1

CDR3 DNA: TGTGCCAGCAGTTTAGACAGCGGAGGGACAGATACGCAGTATTTT
CDR3 protein: CASSLDSGGTDTQYF
clone size: .
D gene: .
J gene: TRBJ2-3
V gene: TRBV28